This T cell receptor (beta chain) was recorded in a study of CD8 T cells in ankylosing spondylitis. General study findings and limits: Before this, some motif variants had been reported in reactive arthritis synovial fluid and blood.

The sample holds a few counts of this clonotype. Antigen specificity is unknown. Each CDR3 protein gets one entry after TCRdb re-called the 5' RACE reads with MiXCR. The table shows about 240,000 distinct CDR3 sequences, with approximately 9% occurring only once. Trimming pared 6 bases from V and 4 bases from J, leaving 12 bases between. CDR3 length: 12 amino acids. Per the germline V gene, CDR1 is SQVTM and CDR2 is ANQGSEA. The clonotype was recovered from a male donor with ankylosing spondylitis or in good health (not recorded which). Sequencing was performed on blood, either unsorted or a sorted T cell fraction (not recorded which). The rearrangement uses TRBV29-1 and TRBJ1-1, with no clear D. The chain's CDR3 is CSVGNGLTEAFF. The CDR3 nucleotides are TGCAGCGTAGGGAACGGGCTCACTGAAGCTTTCTTT.